This T cell receptor (beta chain) was recorded in a study of T cells in Graves' hyperthyroidism and ophthalmopathy. The study, taken as a whole, reports: The model forecast ophthalmopathy, anticipating it by a median about six months before onset.

Each diagnosis drew on symptoms, thyroxine, TRAb, thyroid ultrasound and orbital computed tomography findings. Amplified regions were TCR beta CDR3 sequences from RNA transcripts. In the first-round RT-PCR of the TCR CDR3, the HTBI primer set was used. TCRdb redid the calling of the multiplex PCR reads with MiXCR, one entry per CDR3 protein. Among hundreds of thousands of distinct CDR3 sequences listed, approximately 15% were seen once. CDR3 length: 14 amino acids. The ends were cut back, 4 bases at V and 4 bases at J, with 11 bases in the middle. Germline lookup yields CDR1 SGHAT and CDR2 FQNNGV. With respect to this clonotype: What it binds is not known.

V usage is TRBV11-2 and J usage is TRBJ1-3; possibly TRBD1 for D (5 bases). Sequenced: blood. The source of this sequence is a woman aged 18-35 years with Graves' hyperthyroidism. The CDR3 here is CASSSANRGNTIYF. Here the CDR3 DNA reads TGTGCCAGCAGCTCCGCCAACAGGGGAAACACCATATATTTT.